Listed below are T cell receptor beta chains from one sample, sequenced in a study of cytomegalovirus exposure and HLA in healthy donors. Sequencing used immunoSEQ multiplex PCR; TCRdb keeps in-frame clones, though not all of them. Here the sample spans around 220,000 clones, just over 85% being singletons. The sample consisted of PBMCs. Receptors were obtained from a woman younger than 35 in good health and CMV-seronegative. CDR3s include the opening cysteine and the closing phenylalanine or tryptophan. The D gene is left open where the match is weak. Rows may omit the clone size; those that give it use once, few, many or a size class.

v_call,clone_size,j_call,d_call,cdr3_nt,cdr3_aa
TRBV5-4,once,TRBJ2-2,TRBD2,TGTGCCAGCAGCCAAGTTGAGCTAGCGGGGGCCGGGGAGCTGTTTTTT,CASSQVELAGAGELFF
TRBV29-1,.,TRBJ2-7,TRBD1,TGCAGCGTTCTGTTAGGAGTTGTGAAGACAGGGGGTTTGTACGAGCAGTACTTC,CSVLLGVVKTGGLYEQYF
TRBV4-1,.,TRBJ1-2,TRBD1,TGCGCCAGCAGCCAAGACTCCGGGACAGGGTGGTTCTATGGCTACACCTTC,CASSQDSGTGWFYGYTF
TRBV28,.,TRBJ2-3,.,TGTGCCAGCAGCCTACTGACAAGGACTAGCACAGATACGCAGTATTTT,CASSLLTRTSTDTQYF
TRBV10-2,few,TRBJ2-7,.,TGCGCCAGCAGAGACAACGCCTACGAGCAGTACTTC,CASRDNAYEQYF
TRBV4-1,few,TRBJ2-5,TRBD1,TGCGCCAGCAGCCGACGGTTCGGGGACAGGGGCTACTTC,CASSRRFGDRGYF
TRBV6-5,once,TRBJ2-3,.,TGTGCCAGCAGTTACTTCCTAGCAACAGATACGCAGTATTTT,CASSYFLATDTQYF
TRBV28,once,TRBJ2-3,.,TGTGCCAGCAGCCAACAGGGACCGATGTACACAGATACGCAGTATTTT,CASSQQGPMYTDTQYF
TRBV10-3,.,TRBJ2-1,TRBD2,TGTGCCATCATGAGCGGGGCTTCCTACAATGAGCAGTTCTTC,CAIMSGASYNEQFF
TRBV27,.,TRBJ2-7,.,TGTGCCAGCAGTTTCACCAGCTCCTACGAGCAGTACTTC,CASSFTSSYEQYF
TRBV7-2,.,TRBJ2-2,TRBD1,TGTGCCAGCCGGACAGGGTTTAGCACCGGGGAGCTGTTTTTT,CASRTGFSTGELFF
TRBV9,.,TRBJ2-5,TRBD1,TGTGCCAGCAGCCTTACAGGGGGCCCGGAGACCCAGTACTTC,CASSLTGGPETQYF
TRBV13,.,TRBJ2-1,.,TGTGCCAGCAGCTCAAGACTAGATCCCAATGAGCAGTTCTTC,CASSSRLDPNEQFF
TRBV7-2,few,TRBJ2-7,TRBD2,TGTGCCAGCAGCTTAGAGGGACTAGGCCCCGAGCAGTACTTC,CASSLEGLGPEQYF
TRBV7-9,.,TRBJ2-7,TRBD2,TGTGCCAGCAGCCTAAGACTAGCGGGAGGACGTAGCTACGAGCAGTACTTC,CASSLRLAGGRSYEQYF
TRBV28,.,TRBJ2-7,.,TGTGCCAGCAGTTTATTAATCAGGGTTCCCTCCTACGAGCAGTACTTC,CASSLLIRVPSYEQYF
TRBV9,.,TRBJ2-3,TRBD1,TGTGCCAGCAGCGTAGCAGGGGGCGAAGGGAATACGCAGTATTTT,CASSVAGGEGNTQYF
TRBV9,.,TRBJ2-1,TRBD1,TGTGCCAGCAGCGTAGAGGGGGCTCCATACAATGAGCAGTTCTTC,CASSVEGAPYNEQFF
TRBV29-1,.,TRBJ2-4,.,TGCAGCGTTGGGGTTCGGGGGGCGTGGGCCAAAAACATTCAGTACTTC,CSVGVRGAWAKNIQYF
TRBV27,few,TRBJ1-1,.,TGTGCCAGCAGTTTATCCAGGGACACTGAAGCTTTCTTT,CASSLSRDTEAFF
TRBV5-4,.,TRBJ1-5,TRBD1,TGTGCCAGCAGCCTGGACAGGCAAAATCAGCCCCAGCATTTT,CASSLDRQNQPQHF
TRBV7-3,.,TRBJ2-1,TRBD1,TGTGCCAGCAGTCCGACAGGGTCCGATGAGCAGTTCTTC,CASSPTGSDEQFF
TRBV4-1,.,TRBJ2-2,TRBD2,TGCGCCAGCAGCCAAGGACCCGGGGGGACGAACACCGGGGAGCTGTTTTTT,CASSQGPGGTNTGELFF
TRBV2,.,TRBJ1-1,.,TGTGCCAGCAGTGAAGTAGACAACAGGGAGGGTGAAGCTTTCTTT,CASSEVDNREGEAFF
TRBV29-1,.,TRBJ2-7,.,TGCAGCGTTGTGGGTGTGGGAGACTCCTACGAGCAGTACTTC,CSVVGVGDSYEQYF
TRBV6-1,.,TRBJ2-1,TRBD2,TGTGCCAGCACCGAGGGCGGGAGTTGGGATGAGCAGTTCTTC,CASTEGGSWDEQFF
TRBV30,.,TRBJ2-1,.,TGTGCCTGGAGTGCCGTAAACAATGAGCAGTTCTTC,CAWSAVNNEQFF
TRBV5-6,.,TRBJ2-3,.,TGTGCCAGCAGCTCCTGGACTTTCCTTAGCACAGATACGCAGTATTTT,CASSSWTFLSTDTQYF
TRBV10-3,.,TRBJ2-1,TRBD2,TGTGCCACACGGACTAGGGACAATGAGCAGTTCTTC,CATRTRDNEQFF
TRBV28,.,TRBJ2-1,.,TGTGCCAGCACCCGGGGTGTCAGCGGTGAGCAGTTCTTC,CASTRGVSGEQFF
TRBV4-1,.,TRBJ2-3,.,TGCGCCAGCAGCCAAGAGGGGGGGCAGGGGAACCTAGATACGCAGTATTTT,CASSQEGGQGNLDTQYF